The TCR beta chain under discussion was sequenced for a study of cytomegalovirus exposure and HLA in healthy donors. A multiplex PCR was run with 60 Vbeta primers and 13 Jbeta primers. Clones were sequenced by immunoSEQ multiplex PCR, and TCRdb holds only the in-frame ones, with some missing. The sample holds approximately 150,000 clones, around 80% seen once. The CDR3 length is 14 residues. V lost 4 bases to trimming and J lost 9 bases, with 20 bases between them. The V gene's germline CDR1 is GTSNPN and CDR2 SVGIG (reference sequence). Only a few counts were recorded for this clone. The origin of this receptor is a woman between 18 and 29 years old in good health and CMV-seronegative. The chain links TRBV30 to TRBJ2-3; TRBD2 might be the D (7 bases). The source material was PBMCs. The CDR3 DNA follows: TGTGCCTGGACCCTCCCGGGGGGCTCGCCGACGCAGTATTTT. Translation gives CAWTLPGGSPTQYF.